The text below deals with one TCR beta chain. Using immunoSEQ multiplex PCR, the repertoire was profiled, and TCRdb retains in-frame clones only, with some absent. The data show about 15,000 clones, more than 80% seen once. These data originate in a study of technical replicates of blood from a handful of donors. This CDR3 has 11 residues. Trimming took off 8 bases at V and 1 base at J, with 4 bases between the two ends. CDR1 MNHEY and CDR2 SMNVEV come from the germline V gene (reference sequence). The sample was PBMCs. The chain combines TRBV27 with TRBJ2-3; D is unclear. This sequence was found in a human donor in good health. CDR3 sequence reads: CASGGTDTQYF. Here the CDR3 DNA reads TGTGCCAGCGGAGGCACAGATACGCAGTATTTT.